The 27 T cell receptor beta chains listed next were all sequenced from one sample in a study of CD8+ T cells in alopecia areata. As to treatment: oral pan-JAK inhibitor, 5-10 mg twice daily. It was cDNA, reverse transcribed from extracted RNA, that served as the sequencing template. Libraries were prepared by immunoSEQ multiplex PCR; TCRdb keeps only in-frame clonotypes and omits some of them. The sample includes about 210,000 clones, roughly 66% of them seen just once. This material consisted of CD4+ T cells sorted from blood, taken around week 44, from a patient treated with tofacitinib. The source is a human donor with alopecia areata.

The genes are TRBV11-2 and TRBJ1-2; 7 nucleotides agree with TRBD1. Germline V lookup: CDR1 SGHAT, CDR2 FQNNGV. CDR3 length equals 13 residues. Trimming removed 5 bases from V and 8 bases from J; junction bases left unmatched: 8. CDR3 sequence: CASSLQGPGGYTF. CDR3 DNA: TGTGCCAGCAGCCTACAGGGGCCCGGAGGCTACACCTTC.

This clone appeared a few times. Mismatch with germline at one junction end may stem from a read error. J is TRBJ2-3 and V is TRBV6-1; D might be TRBD1 or TRBD2, each matching 5 bases. This CDR3 spans 16 amino acids. Germline CDR1 MNHNS, CDR2 SASEGT. The CDR3 DNA follows: TGTGCCATCAGTGATCGGAGGCAGGGTAAAACAGATACGCAGTATTTT. This codes for CAISDRRQGKTDTQYF.

The rearrangement uses TRBV6-5 and TRBJ1-5; no reliable D call. V lost 6 bases and J lost 3, with 12 bases in between. The CDR3 length is 14 residues. Germline assignment: CDR1 MNHEY and CDR2 SVGAGI. In nucleotides, the CDR3 is TGTGCCAGCAGGCCCGGTCAGATCAATCAGCCCCAGCATTTT. It translates to CASRPGQINQPQHF.

This clone was detected only a few times. The chain joins TRBV10-3 to TRBJ1-1; D unresolved. The germline V and J ends were trimmed by 8 bases and 3 bases, with 13 bases remaining between them. CDR1 ENHRY and CDR2 SYGVKD come from the germline V gene. CDR3 length equals 13 residues. As DNA, the CDR3 is TGTGCCATCGCAATTCGCGAGGACACTGAAGCTTTCTTT. Translation: CAIAIREDTEAFF.

This chain uses TRBV29-1 with TRBJ1-2; weak D call: TRBD1 (6 bases). The CDR3 has 10 amino acids. With 5 bases removed from V and 8 bases from J, the gap between germline ends came to 9 bases. Germline CDR1 SQVTM, CDR2 ANQGSEA. DNA of the CDR3: TGCAGCGTTCGACAGGAGGGCTACACCTTC. It specifies CSVRQEGYTF.

The genes are TRBV5-1 and TRBJ2-3; 10 nucleotides match TRBD2. V was clipped by 2 bases and J by 5 bases; unmatched bases: 5. The germline V gene encodes CDR1 SGHRS and CDR2 YFSETQ. The CDR3 runs to 15 residues. DNA for the CDR3: TGCGCCAGCAGCTTAAGCGGGGGGGCCGGAGATACGCAGTATTTT. Its protein is CASSLSGGAGDTQYF.

The V and J genes are TRBV18 and TRBJ1-6; 8 positions agree with TRBD1. Germline V CDR1 and CDR2: KGHSH, LQKENI. The V gene end was trimmed by 4 bases and the J gene end by 9 bases; junction bases not matched to a gene: 11. The CDR3 totals 16 residues. In DNA, the CDR3 is TGTGCCAGCTCACACGCCGGACAGGGTAAAGGTTCACCCCTCCACTTT. Its translation: CASSHAGQGKGSPLHF.

V gene TRBV7-2 combines with J gene TRBJ2-7; 7 nucleotides line up with TRBD1. The ends lost 6 bases at V and 11 bases at J; junction bases unmatched: 10. Germline V gene sequence: CDR1 SGHTA, CDR2 FQGNSA. The CDR3 consists of 12 residues. The CDR3 region is CASSPPGQVKYF. The DNA for the CDR3 is TGTGCCAGCAGTCCCCCCGGACAGGTCAAGTACTTC.

The chain employs TRBV15 and TRBJ1-4; 8 positions agree with TRBD1. Trimming cost V 4 bases and J 5 bases; bases outside gene matches: 6. Germline V gene data show CDR1 as LNHNV and CDR2 as YYDKDF (reference sequence). The CDR3 runs to 15 residues. The CDR3 reads CATSKTGQENEKLFF. CDR3 nucleotides: TGTGCCACCAGCAAAACGGGACAGGAGAATGAAAAACTGTTTTTT.

The rearrangement links TRBV30 to TRBJ1-1, with no clear D. V was cut by 1 base and J by 7 bases, with 7 bases left in between. Germline assignment: CDR1 GTSNPN and CDR2 SVGIG (reference sequence). The CDR3 length is 11 residues. In DNA, the CDR3 is TGTGCCTGGAGTGGGCTAGGTGAAGCTTTCTTT. Protein product: CAWSGLGEAFF.

In this sample, this clone turned up a few times. The gene calls are TRBV14 and TRBJ2-1; D unresolved. The CDR3 loop spans 13 amino acids. Germline loops: CDR1 SGHDN, CDR2 FVKESK. Trimming cost V 0 bases and J 9 bases, with 9 bases left between them. CDR3 bases: TGTGCCAGCAGCCAAGATCCAGGAGTTGAGCAGTTCTTC. This codes for CASSQDPGVEQFF.

The J gene is TRBJ1-4, the V gene TRBV30; D ambiguous. V was pared by 4 bases and J by 3 bases, with 3 bases between. Germline V lookup: CDR1 GTSNPN, CDR2 SVGIG (reference sequence). This CDR3 has 11 residues. This chain's CDR3 is CAWTSNEKLFF. CDR3 in DNA: TGTGCCTGGACCTCTAATGAAAAACTGTTTTTT.

A few counts support this clone. The V gene is TRBV29-1, the J gene TRBJ1-2; 10 bases match TRBD1. The CDR3 covers 13 residues. J lost 6 bases, V lost 8 bases, and 9 bases had no gene match. The germline CDR1 and CDR2 sequences are SQVTM and ANQGSEA. The CDR3 bases are TGCAGCATTGTCTCCGGGACAGGGGATGGCTACACCTTC. Amino acids: CSIVSGTGDGYTF.

The rearrangement uses TRBV30 and TRBJ1-1; 10 bases match TRBD1. There are 13 residues in the CDR3. V was pared by 2 bases and J by 8 bases, with 5 bases of the junction left unmatched. The germline V gene has CDR1 GTSNPN and CDR2 SVGIG (reference sequence). The CDR3: CAWSWGQGIEAFF. As DNA, the CDR3 is TGTGCCTGGAGTTGGGGACAGGGGATCGAAGCTTTCTTT.

The rearrangement joins TRBV2 to TRBJ2-7, with 9 bases matching TRBD1. Losses at the gene ends were 8 bases for V and 3 bases for J; bases not matched to a gene: 5. CDR3 length: 13 amino acids. The germline V gene encodes CDR1 SNHLY and CDR2 FYNNEI. CDR3 nucleotides: TGTGCCAGCGGGACAGGGTTCAGCTACGAGCAGTACTTC. Translated: CASGTGFSYEQYF.

The chain recombines TRBV11-2 with TRBJ2-1; unclear D gene. Germline V gives CDR1 SGHAT, CDR2 FQNNGV. The length of the CDR3 is 14 residues. V lost 3 bases and J lost 5, with 11 bases in between. In nucleotides, the CDR3 is TGTGCCAGCAGCTTCGCTCCCTTCGACAATGAGCAGTTCTTC. It is translated as CASSFAPFDNEQFF.

The V call is TRBV6-5, the J call TRBJ2-5; 7 positions match TRBD1. After removal of 4 bases from V and 3 bases from J, the junction contained 5 bases not matched to a gene. This CDR3 comprises 14 residues. Germline-derived CDR1 and CDR2 are MNHEY and SVGAGI. CDR3: CASSLTGLEETQYF. CDR3 bases: TGTGCCAGCAGTTTGACAGGGTTGGAAGAGACCCAGTACTTC.

Turning to this clone: A read error may account for a junction end that differs from germline. The CDR3 coding sequence is TGTGCCAACGGACAGGTGAAAACTGAAGCTTTCTTT. Its protein is CANGQVKTEAFF. This rearrangement joins TRBV30 to TRBJ1-1, with TRBD1 matching 7 bases. The CDR3 runs 12 residues. The germline V gene has CDR1 GTSNPN and CDR2 SVGIG (reference sequence).

The chain has TRBV4-3 and TRBJ2-3; 10 bases line up with TRBD2. The CDR3 has 16 amino acids. Germline CDR1 is LGHNA and CDR2 is YSLEER. Germline trimming cut 4 bases from V and 1 base from J; bases unmatched to any gene: 5. The CDR3 DNA reads TGCGCCAGCAGCCTCTACGGGACTAGCGGCACAGATACGCAGTATTTT. It translates to CASSLYGTSGTDTQYF.

V usage is TRBV29-1 and J usage is TRBJ1-1; the D gene is possibly TRBD1 (6 bases). Germline values: CDR1 SQVTM, CDR2 ANQGSEA. The V end lost 7 bases, the J end lost 1 base, and 13 bases lay between the germline ends. This CDR3 has 13 residues. CDR3 loop: CSARAGQNTEAFF. The DNA for the CDR3 is TGCAGCGCCCGAGCGGGACAGAACACTGAAGCTTTCTTT.

This clone was detected a few times. The junction departs from germline at one end; a sequencing error may be responsible. The chain couples TRBV6-1 to TRBJ1-4; 8 positions match TRBD1. This CDR3 comprises 15 residues. Germline values: CDR1 MNHNS, CDR2 SASEGT. CDR3 DNA: TGTGCCAGCAGAGAAGACAGGGGTGATAACGAAAAACTGTTTTTT. This sequence encodes CASREDRGDNEKLFF.

The rearrangement links TRBV2 to TRBJ2-4; 7 bases are shared with TRBD1. V gave up 11 bases and J gave up 1 base; unmatched junction bases: 11. The V gene's germline CDR1 is SNHLY and CDR2 FYNNEI. CDR3 length equals 15 residues. The DNA for the CDR3 is TGTGCCTCCCAGGGACAGCCAGGGGCCAAAAACATTCAGTACTTC. It encodes CASQGQPGAKNIQYF.

The chain combines TRBV29-1 with TRBJ1-2; D uncertain. CDR1 SQVTM and CDR2 ANQGSEA come from the germline V gene. V was trimmed by 1 base and J by 0 bases, leaving 9 bases between them. The CDR3 totals 14 residues. The DNA of the CDR3 is TGCAGCGTTGAAGGAGGGCAGGCTAACTATGGCTACACCTTC. Encoded protein: CSVEGGQANYGYTF.

This clone was observed a few times. The rearrangement links TRBV7-2 to TRBJ2-7, with a tentative D call TRBD2 (6 bases). CDR3 length: 11 residues. Germline V gives CDR1 SGHTA, CDR2 FQGNSA. Deletions cut 11 bases from V and 3 bases from J, with 11 bases between. CDR3 in DNA: TGTGCCTCAAGGCGGGGCTACGAGCAGTACTTC. Translating gives CASRRGYEQYF.

The chain couples TRBV7-6 to TRBJ1-6; D is unresolved. Deletions cut 4 bases from V and 6 bases from J, with 7 bases between. Looked up from germline, CDR1 is SGHVS and CDR2 is FNYEAQ. CDR3 length: 13 amino acids. The CDR3 spells CASSSDPNSPLHF. CDR3 nucleotides: TGTGCCAGCAGCTCCGACCCTAATTCACCCCTCCACTTT. The full variable domain, in which reference TRBV7-6 and TRBJ1-6 provide the parts outside the CDR3, is GAGVSQSPRYKVTKRGQDVALRCDPISGHVSLYWYRQALGQGPEFLTYFNYEAQQDKSGLPNDRFSAERPEGSISTLTIQRTEQRDSAMYRCASSSDPNSPLHFGNGTRLTVT.

The rearrangement links TRBV15 to TRBJ1-1; D is possibly TRBD1 (5 bases). Germline V gives CDR1 LNHNV, CDR2 YYDKDF (reference sequence). The CDR3 loop spans 12 amino acids. The V end was cut by 5 bases, the J end by 11 bases, with 15 bases between. The CDR3 sequence is CATSGWGGPAFF. CDR3 DNA sequence: TGTGCCACCAGCGGCTGGGGCGGGCCCGCTTTCTTT.

The chain is built from TRBV25-1 and TRBJ2-6; maybe TRBD1 (6 bases). In germline, CDR1 is MGHDK, CDR2 SYGVNS. This CDR3 has 18 amino acids. Deletions cut 4 bases from V and 0 bases from J, with 16 bases between. The CDR3 DNA sequence: TGTGCCAGCAGTGTTGGGACATCAGCCGCCTCTGGGGCCAACGTCCTGACTTTC. Residues: CASSVGTSAASGANVLTF.